The clone carrying this T cell receptor (beta chain) was detected only once. This sample was taken from a study of CD8 T cells in Susac syndrome. After extraction with the RNeasy kit, roughly 0.5 to 1 ug of the RNA was reverse transcribed using random hexamers. MiXCR, applied by TCRdb to the immunoSEQ multiplex PCR reads, yields one record per CDR3 protein. The sample lists a few hundred thousand distinct CDR3 sequences, about 85% occurring once. V lost 5 bases to trimming and J lost 1 base; unmatched junction nucleotides: 10. CDR3 length equals 16 residues. Germline lookup yields CDR1 SGHTA and CDR2 FQGTGA.

J is TRBJ2-7 and V is TRBV7-3, with 8 bases identical to TRBD1. The source is a human donor with multiple sclerosis. The specimen sequenced was CD8+ T cells from PBMCs. CDR3: CASSQTGTGGSYEQYF. The DNA of the CDR3 is TGTGCCAGCAGCCAGACCGGGACAGGAGGATCCTACGAGCAGTACTTC.